These 5 T cell receptor beta chains were sequenced from one sample in a study of cytomegalovirus exposure and HLA in healthy donors. Here immunoSEQ multiplex PCR was the method, and the copy in TCRdb shows in-frame clones only, minus some. The sample includes fewer than 120,000 clones, roughly nine tenths of them seen just once. The specimen was PBMCs. The receptor set was obtained from a woman aged 18-29 years in good health and CMV-seronegative.

The rearrangement uses TRBV9 and TRBJ2-7, with 7 bases aligning to TRBD2. V was pared by 3 bases and J by 3 bases, with 12 bases of the junction left unmatched. The CDR3 covers 16 residues. Per the germline V gene, CDR1 is SGDLS and CDR2 is YYNGEE. CDR3 sequence: CASSGSGLASYYEQYF. The CDR3 nucleotides read TGTGCCAGCAGCGGTAGCGGGCTAGCCTCTTACTACGAGCAGTACTTC.

The chain joins TRBV7-8 to TRBJ2-1, with 9 bases lining up with TRBD1. The V and J ends lost 4 bases and 8 bases, in that order; junction bases with no gene match: 6. The CDR3 totals 14 residues. Germline-derived CDR1 and CDR2 are SGHVS and FQNEAQ. The CDR3, as DNA: TGTGCCAGCAGCTCCGAGACAGGGGGGCATGAGCAGTTCTTC. It encodes CASSSETGGHEQFF.

V gene TRBV15 combines with J gene TRBJ1-5; TRBD1 might be the D (6 bases). CDR1 is LNHNV, CDR2 YYDKDF, per germline (reference sequence). This CDR3 spans 14 amino acids. Trimming pared 2 bases from V and 3 bases from J, leaving 8 bases between. For the CDR3, the DNA is TGTGCCACCAGCAGAACAGGGTACAATCAGCCCCAGCATTTT. Encoded protein: CATSRTGYNQPQHF.

The J gene is TRBJ2-3, the V gene TRBV5-1; tentatively, D is TRBD2 (6 bases). Germline values: CDR1 SGHRS, CDR2 YFSETQ. V dropped 2 bases and J dropped 0 bases, with 13 bases sitting between them. This CDR3 has 16 amino acids. The CDR3: CASSFEGDSSTDTQYF. CDR3 coding DNA: TGCGCCAGCAGCTTCGAAGGGGACTCTAGCACAGATACGCAGTATTTT.

This clone was detected only once. This rearrangement joins TRBV6-4 to TRBJ2-1; no firm D call. The CDR3 runs to 13 residues. The germline V gene encodes CDR1 MRHNA and CDR2 SNTAGT. Trimming took off 7 bases at V and 9 bases at J, with 16 bases between the two ends. In nucleotides, the CDR3 is TGTGCCAGCAATTCGGTCCCCGGTTCTGAGCAGTTCTTC. Translated, it gives CASNSVPGSEQFF.